This TCR beta chain was found in a study of CD8 T cell repertoires and HIV-1 epitope variants. Study at large: T cells were stimulated with Twenty-five Gag and Nef peptides separately. Controls were a CMV, EBV and flu peptide pool, Ebola AY9 negative control, and no-peptide well. Tested: three Gag epitope families, Nef HW9 and YT9. Findings and limits, study-wide: The TAALDMSHF plasma variant had no responses, unlike KF9 (roughly five clonotypes) and HW9 (one).

Notes on this clone: Its specificity is unknown. One junction end disagrees with the germline gene, perhaps due to a read error.

Sequenced by immunoSEQ multiplex PCR; TCRdb stores in-frame clones only, minus some. The profile shows 4,900 or so clones, about two thirds of them singletons. The germline V gene encodes CDR1 SGHVS and CDR2 FQNEAQ. This CDR3 is built from 15 residues. The rearrangement links TRBV7-8 to TRBJ2-1; no reliable D call. The specimen sequenced was cultured CD8+ T cells derived from PBMCs. This TCR was sampled from a male donor with HIV. In DNA, the CDR3 is TGTGCCAGCAGCTTATTATCCGGAAAAAACAATGAACAGTTCTTC. Its protein is CASSLLSGKNNEQFF.